The 31 T cell receptor beta chains given below trace back to one sample, sequenced in a study of a mutant IDH1 vaccine in newly diagnosed glioma. Using immunoSEQ multiplex PCR, the repertoire was profiled, and TCRdb retains in-frame clones only, with some absent. The sample includes approximately 100,000 clones, around 90% seen only once; the top ten take roughly 0.54%. The time point: baseline, week 1 (first vaccination visit). As to treatment: pre-vaccination baseline after standard-of-care therapy. This material consisted of PBMCs, taken from a glioma patient treated with radiotherapy, temozolomide or both. The source is a woman between 50 and 59 years old with glioma.

The chain combines TRBV7-2 with TRBJ1-4; no reliable D call. The CDR3 is 14 amino acids. Germline CDR1 is SGHTA and CDR2 is FQGNSA. Deletions cut 9 bases from V and 6 bases from J, with 17 bases between. Here the CDR3 DNA reads TGTGCCAGTAAGCAGGCCGCTAGGGATGAAAAACTGTTTTTT. Translating gives CASKQAARDEKLFF.

In its sample, this clone was seen once. V gene TRBV30 combines with J gene TRBJ2-7; D is uncertain. Between the trimmed V and J ends, which lost 1 base and 0 bases, there was a span of 7 bases. CDR1 and CDR2 from the germline V gene are GTSNPN and SVGIG (reference sequence). This CDR3 region has 13 residues. In DNA, the CDR3 is TGTGCCTGGAGTGCCCCCGGCTCCTACGAGCAGTACTTC. This gives the protein CAWSAPGSYEQYF. The variable domain in full, with the rest retrieved from reference TRBV30 and TRBJ2-7, is SQTIHQWPATLVQPVGSPLSLECTVEGTSNPNLYWYRQAAGRGLQLLFYSVGIGQISSEVPQNLSASRPQDRQFILSSKKLLLSDSGFYLCAWSAPGSYEQYFGPGTRLTVT.

V is TRBV7-9 and J is TRBJ2-5, with D maybe TRBD1 (6 bases). The CDR3 extends over 14 amino acids. Germline assignment: CDR1 SEHNR and CDR2 FQNEAQ (reference sequence). With 3 bases removed from V and 5 bases from J, the gap between germline ends came to 13 bases. CDR3 amino acids: CASSFRGPGETQYF. DNA of the CDR3: TGTGCCAGCAGCTTCAGGGGTCCGGGGGAGACCCAGTACTTC.

The chain is built from TRBV5-1 and TRBJ1-3, with a weak D call TRBD1 (5 bases). V was shortened by 4 bases and J by 4 bases, with 12 bases between the two germline ends. The V gene's germline CDR1 is SGHRS and CDR2 YFSETQ. This CDR3 comprises 14 residues. This chain's CDR3 is CASSIGTEGNTIYF. CDR3 in DNA: TGCGCCAGCAGCATCGGGACGGAAGGAAACACCATATATTTT. The full variable domain, with the rest looked up from reference TRBV5-1 and TRBJ1-3, is KAGVTQTPRYLIKTRGQQVTLSCSPISGHRSVSWYQQTPGQGLQFLFEYFSETQRNKGNFPGRFSGRQFSNSRSEMNVSTLELGDSALYLCASSIGTEGNTIYFGEGSWLTVV.

The genes are TRBV11-2 and TRBJ2-3; 7 positions match TRBD2. Germline V CDR1 and CDR2: SGHAT, FQNNGV. This CDR3 is 16 amino acids long. Trimming removed 5 bases from V and 5 bases from J; junction bases left unmatched: 13. CDR3: CASSRVDTGGVDTQYF. CDR3 in DNA: TGTGCCAGCAGCCGAGTCGACACGGGAGGAGTAGATACGCAGTATTTT.

The chain is built from TRBV4-1 and TRBJ2-1; D could derive from TRBD1 or TRBD2 (6 bases each). V lost 5 bases and J 2 bases, leaving 13 bases between the germline ends. The CDR3 contains 15 residues. The germline V gene has CDR1 MGHRA and CDR2 YSYEKL. CDR3 region: CASSALGGPYNEQFF. DNA for the CDR3: TGCGCCAGCAGCGCCCTTGGGGGGCCCTACAATGAGCAGTTCTTC.

The J gene is TRBJ1-5, the V gene TRBV6-6, with D possibly being TRBD1 (5 bases). The germline V and J ends were trimmed by 6 bases and 4 bases, with 10 bases remaining between them. The germline V gene encodes CDR1 MNHNY and CDR2 SVGAGI (reference sequence). This CDR3 region has 13 residues. The DNA of the CDR3 is TGTGCCAGCAGGCAGGGAAGGAATCAGCCCCAGCATTTT. Amino acids: CASRQGRNQPQHF.

J is TRBJ2-5 and V is TRBV7-2; 10 bases agree with TRBD1. This CDR3 spans 17 amino acids. From germline, CDR1 is SGHTA and CDR2 FQGNSA. The V and J ends lost 0 bases and 5 bases, in that order; junction bases with no gene match: 9. The CDR3 loop reads CASSLAHRTGGLETQYF. Written as DNA, the CDR3 is TGTGCCAGCAGCTTAGCGCATAGGACAGGGGGGTTGGAGACCCAGTACTTC.

V and J are TRBV10-1 and TRBJ2-2, with a tentative D call TRBD2 (5 bases). The CDR3 spans 17 residues. Germline V gene sequence: CDR1 WNHNN, CDR2 SYGVQD (reference sequence). Deletions cut 0 bases from V and 4 bases from J, with 15 bases between. The CDR3 DNA follows: TGCGCCAGCAGTGAGTCGAGGGCCCCCAAGGGCACCGGGGAGCTGTTTTTT. It is translated as CASSESRAPKGTGELFF.

The rearrangement uses TRBV6-1 and TRBJ2-5, with a weak D call TRBD2 (5 bases). This CDR3 is 14 amino acids long. CDR1 is MNHNS, CDR2 SASEGT, per germline. Trimming cost V 6 bases and J 4 bases, with 15 bases left between them. CDR3 in amino acids: CASSTGSQTETQYF. CDR3 bases: TGTGCCAGCAGCACGGGGTCCCAAACAGAGACCCAGTACTTC.

This clone has only a few counts. Other DNA sequences within the sample encode an identical CDR3. V gene TRBV19 combines with J gene TRBJ1-5, with D perhaps TRBD1 (5 bases). CDR1 is LNHDA and CDR2 is SQIVND in the germline V gene (reference sequence). V gave up 3 bases and J gave up 1 base, with 7 bases separating them. This CDR3 region has 14 residues. This chain's CDR3 is CASSIRDSNQPQHF. DNA of the CDR3: TGTGCCAGTAGTATCCGGGACAGCAATCAGCCCCAGCATTTT. Drawing the rest from reference TRBV19 and TRBJ1-5, the complete variable domain is DGGITQSPKYLFRKEGQNVTLSCEQNLNHDAMYWYRQDPGQGLRLIYYSQIVNDFQKGDIAEGYSVSREKKESFPLTVTSAQKNPTAFYLCASSIRDSNQPQHFGDGTRLSIL.

This chain joins TRBV27 and TRBJ2-1; tentative D call: TRBD2 (6 bases). CDR1 and CDR2 (germline): MNHEY, SMNVEV (reference sequence). V was pared by 6 bases and J by 1 base, with 10 bases between. The CDR3 consists of 14 residues. CDR3 bases: TGTGCCAGCAGCAATAGCGGATCCTACAATGAGCAGTTCTTC. This gives the protein CASSNSGSYNEQFF.

V usage is TRBV25-1 and J usage is TRBJ2-1, with D uncertain. Trimming removed 7 bases at V and 4 bases at J, with 8 bases between. CDR1 and CDR2 (germline): MGHDK, SYGVNS. This CDR3 has 12 amino acids. Written as DNA, the CDR3 is TGTGCCAGCAAGGAACGATACAATGAGCAGTTCTTC. Amino acids: CASKERYNEQFF.

This chain connects TRBV5-1 to TRBJ1-2, with D unresolved. Trimming stripped 2 bases from V and 5 bases from J, with 10 bases between. The CDR3 consists of 13 residues. The germline gives CDR1 SGHRS, CDR2 YFSETQ. CDR3 DNA sequence: TGCGCCAGCAGCTTCGGCGCAGGATATGGCTACACCTTC. Translated: CASSFGAGYGYTF.

V is TRBV5-6 and J is TRBJ1-1; the match to TRBD1 covers 7 bases. The trim removed 1 base at V and 1 base at J, leaving 10 bases unmatched. The CDR3 spans 17 residues. Germline values: CDR1 SGHDT, CDR2 YYEEEE. The CDR3 here is CASSLLHGTAKNTEAFF. Written as DNA, the CDR3 is TGTGCCAGCAGCTTGCTACACGGGACAGCCAAGAACACTGAAGCTTTCTTT.

DNA for the CDR3: TGTGCCACCAGCAGATCCACAGGAGGGAACACTGAAGCTTTCTTT. It yields the protein CATSRSTGGNTEAFF. This chain uses TRBV15 with TRBJ1-1; the D gene is possibly TRBD1 (5 bases). The CDR3 totals 15 residues. CDR1 is LNHNV and CDR2 is YYDKDF in the germline V gene (reference sequence). Trimming shortened V by 2 bases and J by 1 base, and 11 bases separated the two germline ends. The full variable domain, completed using reference TRBV15 and TRBJ1-1, is DAMVIQNPRYQVTQFGKPVTLSCSQTLNHNVMYWYQQKSSQAPKLLFHYYDKDFNNEADTPDNFQSRRPNTSFCFLDIRSPGLGDTAMYLCATSRSTGGNTEAFFGQGTRLTVV.

The chain uses TRBV9 and TRBJ1-1; D ambiguous. In germline, CDR1 is SGDLS, CDR2 YYNGEE. There are 12 residues in the CDR3. Trimming stripped 4 bases from V and 6 bases from J, with 10 bases between. CDR3: CASSPDYPEAFF. The CDR3 nucleotides read TGTGCCAGCAGCCCGGACTACCCTGAAGCTTTCTTT.

The V gene is TRBV7-9, the J gene TRBJ1-1; a weak D match, TRBD1 (5 bases). Germline CDR1 is SEHNR and CDR2 is FQNEAQ (reference sequence). The CDR3 is 17 amino acids. The V and J ends lost 1 base and 0 bases respectively, with 15 bases between them. The CDR3 protein is CASSLEGPGTMNTEAFF. The CDR3 nucleotides are TGTGCCAGCAGCTTAGAAGGTCCAGGGACCATGAACACTGAAGCTTTCTTT.

This clone was detected only once. The chain uses TRBV2 and TRBJ1-2; 7 bases map to TRBD1. Per the germline V gene, CDR1 is SNHLY and CDR2 is FYNNEI. Trimming at V came to 1 base and at J to 4 bases, leaving 6 bases not matched to a gene. CDR3 length equals 15 residues. CDR3 sequence: CASSEEGAVGYGYTF. Written as DNA, the CDR3 is TGTGCCAGCAGTGAAGAGGGGGCTGTAGGCTATGGCTACACCTTC.

In this sample, this clone turned up once. The chain carries TRBV18 and TRBJ1-6, with D unresolved. Germline V lookup: CDR1 KGHSH, CDR2 LQKENI. Trimming shortened V by 0 bases and J by 0 bases, and 9 bases separated the two germline ends. This CDR3 is built from 17 residues. The CDR3 region is CASSPPVPSSYNSPLHF. The CDR3 DNA follows: TGTGCCAGCTCACCACCCGTTCCCAGCTCCTATAATTCACCCCTCCACTTT.

The gene calls are TRBV29-1 and TRBJ2-1, with TRBD2 identical over 12 bases. V trimming: 4 bases; J trimming: 2 bases; junction bases outside the gene matches: 3. CDR3 length: 15 amino acids. Germline CDR1 is SQVTM and CDR2 is ANQGSEA. The CDR3 here is CSVVTSGSPYNEQFF. The CDR3 DNA is TGCAGCGTTGTGACTAGCGGGAGCCCCTACAATGAGCAGTTCTTC.

Here the CDR3 DNA reads TGTGCCAGTTCACTAGCGGGAGGGTACGAGCAGTACTTC. Residues: CASSLAGGYEQYF. V usage is TRBV7-3 and J usage is TRBJ2-7; TRBD2 aligns across 13 bases. The CDR3 is made up of 13 amino acids. CDR1 and CDR2 (germline): SGHTA, FQGTGA. Unmatched junction bases numbered 3, after V lost 9 bases and J lost 4 bases.

The rearrangement links TRBV16 to TRBJ1-2; 9 bases map to TRBD1. The CDR3 consists of 15 residues. The germline V gene has CDR1 KGHSY and CDR2 FQNENV. The junction had 8 bases not matched to a gene; V was cut back by 4 bases and J by 5 bases. CDR3 sequence reads: CASSPPEGTGYGYTF. Written as DNA, the CDR3 is TGTGCCAGCAGCCCCCCGGAGGGGACAGGGTATGGCTACACCTTC.

V gene TRBV6-5 combines with J gene TRBJ2-2; possibly TRBD1 or TRBD2 for D (6 bases each). The CDR3 runs 15 residues. Trimming removed 2 bases at V and 5 bases at J, with 12 bases between. Germline V gene data show CDR1 as MNHEY and CDR2 as SVGAGI. This chain's CDR3 is CASSYRGERTGELFF. As DNA, the CDR3 is TGTGCCAGCAGTTACAGGGGGGAGCGGACCGGGGAGCTGTTTTTT.

This chain links TRBV14 with TRBJ2-5; 7 bases agree with TRBD2. The J call may be wrong; the DNA end is better matched by TRBJ2-7. Germline lookup yields CDR1 SGHDN and CDR2 FVKESK. The CDR3 sequence is 15 residues long. CDR3 region: CASSQGGSGNFEQYF. CDR3 coding DNA: TGTGCCAGCAGCCAAGGTGGGAGCGGGAACTTCGAGCAGTACTTC.

The chain uses TRBV9 and TRBJ2-3; D unclear. Trimming took off 0 bases at V and 3 bases at J, with 2 bases between the two ends. This CDR3 contains 12 residues. Germline CDR1 is SGDLS and CDR2 is YYNGEE. The CDR3 here is CASSVVTDTQYF. For the CDR3, the DNA is TGTGCCAGCAGCGTAGTAACAGATACGCAGTATTTT. Full variable domain (outside the CDR3, taken from reference TRBV9 and TRBJ2-3): DSGVTQTPKHLITATGQRVTLRCSPRSGDLSVYWYQQSLDQGLQFLIQYYNGEERAKGNILERFSAQQFPDLHSELNLSSLELGDSALYFCASSVVTDTQYFGPGTRLTVL.

J is TRBJ1-2 and V is TRBV18; no clear D. V lost 3 bases, J lost 3 bases, and 14 bases lay in between. Germline V CDR1 and CDR2: KGHSH, LQKENI. The CDR3 sequence is 15 residues long. CDR3 protein: CASSPNPFTDYGYTF. The CDR3 nucleotides read TGTGCCAGCTCACCGAATCCTTTTACGGACTATGGCTACACCTTC.

The chain joins TRBV9 to TRBJ1-3; D is undetermined. V lost 0 bases and J lost 2, with 6 bases in between. Germline-derived CDR1 and CDR2 are SGDLS and YYNGEE. CDR3 length: 14 amino acids. In DNA, the CDR3 is TGTGCCAGCAGCGTAGAGGAGGCTGGAAACACCATATATTTT. Protein: CASSVEEAGNTIYF.

This clone has only a few counts. V usage is TRBV5-1 and J usage is TRBJ2-1; TRBD1 aligns across 9 bases. From germline, CDR1 is SGHRS and CDR2 YFSETQ. The CDR3 is made up of 15 amino acids. J was trimmed by 4 bases and V by 2 bases; bases with no gene match: 4. DNA for the CDR3: TGCGCCAGCAGCTTCGCACAGGGGGCTTACAATGAGCAGTTCTTC. This translates into CASSFAQGAYNEQFF.

The chain employs TRBV9 and TRBJ1-6, with TRBD1 identical over 9 bases. The J segment lost 10 bases and the V segment lost 3 bases, leaving 2 bases of the junction unmatched. Germline V gives CDR1 SGDLS, CDR2 YYNGEE. The CDR3 consists of 13 residues. CDR3 nucleotides: TGTGCCAGCAGCGCAACAGGGGGCTCACCCCTCCACTTT. This codes for CASSATGGSPLHF.

The CDR3 region has the DNA TGTGCCAGCTCCCCGAGGCGGGAGATGTACGAGCAGTACTTC. It yields the protein CASSPRREMYEQYF. The J gene is TRBJ2-7, the V gene TRBV18, with 7 bases aligning to TRBD2. Losses at the gene ends were 6 bases for V and 4 bases for J; bases not matched to a gene: 9. The CDR3 is 14 amino acids. Per the germline V gene, CDR1 is KGHSH and CDR2 is LQKENI.